The clone carrying this T cell receptor (beta chain) turned up a few times. Its antigen is currently unknown. The data derive from a study of T cell repertoires in cytomegalovirus infection. Study-wide context: Indications of both CMV infection and matching HLA type were provided by public TCR beta signatures.

Germline V gene sequence: CDR1 MNHNY, CDR2 SVGAGI (reference sequence). This CDR3 is 15 amino acids long. Trimming left V 6 bases short and J 2 bases short, with 15 bases between. Findings and caveats of the study: CMV-specific TCR beta clonotypes restricted by HLA-C dominated the ex vivo response. The cumulative frequency of public TCR beta families identified carriers of CMV plus the relevant HLA.

TCRdb independently ran MiXCR on the reads; one entry per CDR3 protein. Here the sample spans approximately 590,000 distinct CDR3 sequences, 40% being singletons. The V gene is TRBV6-6, the J gene TRBJ2-3; D is perhaps TRBD2 (5 bases). The sequences come from cultured PBMCs, collected from culture after CMV antigen stimulation. This clonotype was obtained from a human donor in good health (CMV status not recorded). Some clones in this sample may be carry-over from other donors' samples. The CDR3 nucleotides are TGTGCCAGCAGCTCCGGTCGGGGTCTCACAGATACGCAGTATTTT. Encoded protein: CASSSGRGLTDTQYF.